Sequencing of this T cell receptor beta chain was carried out in a study of blood T cell repertoires in COVID-19. Study overall: Acute and convalescent COVID-19 specimens originated in the United States, Italy and Spain.

This CDR3 has 10 residues. The ends were cut back, 11 bases at V and 9 bases at J, with 11 bases in the middle. Germline V gene data show CDR1 as MNHEY and CDR2 as SVGAGI. In the source study's methods: Amplification of reference gene primers was used by the study to estimate nucleated cell counts. The protocol was immunoSEQ multiplex PCR, while the TCRdb copy is restricted to in-frame clones and leaves out a portion. D and trimming come from the DNA, and the V and J calls and clone size come from that table. The data contain 62,000 or so clones, 75% to 90% of them singletons. Sequenced input: peripheral blood. The rearrangement links TRBV6-5 to TRBJ2-1; D possibly corresponds to TRBD2 (5 bases). This receptor was taken from a human donor in a cohort sampled during active COVID-19. DNA of the CDR3: TGTGCCGCCGCTCGGGGTGAGCAGTTCTTC. It translates to CAAARGEQFF.